This entry features one TCR beta chain sequence. The data stem from a study of control samples from healthy donors and cancer patients. Only in-frame clones appear in the TCRdb table, and some are missing; sequencing was by immunoSEQ multiplex PCR. Seen here are roughly 370,000 clones, 90% observed once, and the top ten hold around 6.4%. This CDR3 is built from 15 residues. The V gene's germline CDR1 is MDHEN and CDR2 SYDVKM. The ends lost 6 bases at V and 4 bases at J; junction bases unmatched: 10. The chain is built from TRBV28 and TRBJ1-1; the match to TRBD1 covers 8 bases. Input material: PBMCs. The TCR comes from a man in his forties with head and neck cancer. The CDR3 loop reads CASSPQGAKGTEAFF. The CDR3 DNA follows: TGTGCCAGCAGCCCCCAGGGGGCAAAGGGCACTGAAGCTTTCTTT.